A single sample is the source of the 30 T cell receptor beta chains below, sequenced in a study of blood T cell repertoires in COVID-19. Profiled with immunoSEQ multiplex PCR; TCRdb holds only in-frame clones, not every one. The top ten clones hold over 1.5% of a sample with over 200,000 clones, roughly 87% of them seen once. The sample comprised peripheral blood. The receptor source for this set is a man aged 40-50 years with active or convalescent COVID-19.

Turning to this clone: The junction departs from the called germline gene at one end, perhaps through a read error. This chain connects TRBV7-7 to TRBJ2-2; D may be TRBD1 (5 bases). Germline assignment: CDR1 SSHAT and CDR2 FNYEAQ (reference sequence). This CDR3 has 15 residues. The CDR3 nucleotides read TGTGCTAGCAGCCCTTCGACAGTTAACACCGGGGAGCTGTTTTTT. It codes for CASSPSTVNTGELFF. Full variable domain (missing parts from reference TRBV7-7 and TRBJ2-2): GAGVSQSPRYKVTKRGQDVTLRCDPISSHATLYWYQQALGQGPEFLTYFNYEAQPDKSGLPSDRFSAERPEGSISTLTIQRTEQRDSAMYRCASSPSTVNTGELFFGEGSRLTVL.

The CDR3 is CASSSKEGGDNEKLFF. CDR3 coding DNA: TGTGCCAGCAGCTCGAAGGAGGGGGGGGATAATGAAAAACTGTTTTTT. The chain is built from TRBV7-6 and TRBJ1-4; possibly TRBD1 for D (6 bases). The CDR3 is made up of 16 amino acids. Germline CDR1 and CDR2: SGHVS and FNYEAQ. With 4 bases removed from V and 4 bases from J, the gap between germline ends came to 16 bases.

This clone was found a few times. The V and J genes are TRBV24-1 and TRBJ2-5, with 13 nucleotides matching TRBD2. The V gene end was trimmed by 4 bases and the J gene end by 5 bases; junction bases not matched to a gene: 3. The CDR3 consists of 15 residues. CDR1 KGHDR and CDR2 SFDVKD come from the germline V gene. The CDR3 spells CATSDPGLAGETQYF. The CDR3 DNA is TGTGCCACCAGTGACCCGGGACTAGCGGGGGAGACCCAGTACTTC.

CDR3: CASSLIGEREKLFF. CDR3 coding DNA: TGCGCCAGCAGCTTAATCGGGGAGCGTGAAAAACTGTTTTTT. V usage is TRBV5-1 and J usage is TRBJ1-4; D gene ambiguous. CDR3 length: 14 amino acids. V lost 2 bases, J lost 7 bases, and 12 bases lay in between. Germline CDR1 is SGHRS and CDR2 is YFSETQ.

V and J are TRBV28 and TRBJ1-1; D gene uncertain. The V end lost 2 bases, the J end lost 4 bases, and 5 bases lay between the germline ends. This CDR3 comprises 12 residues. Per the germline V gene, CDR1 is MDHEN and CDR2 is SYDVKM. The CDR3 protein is CASSLIATEAFF. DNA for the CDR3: TGTGCCAGCAGTTTAATAGCCACTGAAGCTTTCTTT.

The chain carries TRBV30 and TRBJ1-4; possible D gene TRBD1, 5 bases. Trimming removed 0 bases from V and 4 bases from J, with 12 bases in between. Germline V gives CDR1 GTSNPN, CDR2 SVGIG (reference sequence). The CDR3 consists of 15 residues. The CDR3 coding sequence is TGTGCCTGGAGTGTACTGGGGCAGCTTAATGAAAAACTGTTTTTT. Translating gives CAWSVLGQLNEKLFF.

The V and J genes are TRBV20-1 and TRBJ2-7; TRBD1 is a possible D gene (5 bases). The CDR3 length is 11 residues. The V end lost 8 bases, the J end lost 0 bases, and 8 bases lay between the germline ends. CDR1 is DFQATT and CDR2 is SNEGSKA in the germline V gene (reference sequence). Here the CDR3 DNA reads TGCAGTAGCAGGGACTCCTACGAGCAGTACTTC. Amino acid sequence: CSSRDSYEQYF.

The CDR3 loop is CASSSAGTSGGAQETQYF. The CDR3 DNA is TGTGCCAGCAGCTCTGCCGGGACTAGCGGGGGGGCTCAAGAGACCCAGTACTTC. The rearrangement uses TRBV28 and TRBJ2-5; TRBD2 agrees at 16 bases. J was trimmed by 2 bases and V by 6 bases; bases with no gene match: 9. This CDR3 region has 18 residues. Germline CDR1 reads MDHEN; CDR2 reads SYDVKM. The full variable domain, completed using reference TRBV28 and TRBJ2-5, is DVKVTQSSRYLVKRTGEKVFLECVQDMDHENMFWYRQDPGLGLRLIYFSYDVKMKEKGDIPEGYSVSREKKERFSLILESASTNQTSMYLCASSSAGTSGGAQETQYFGPGTRLLVL.

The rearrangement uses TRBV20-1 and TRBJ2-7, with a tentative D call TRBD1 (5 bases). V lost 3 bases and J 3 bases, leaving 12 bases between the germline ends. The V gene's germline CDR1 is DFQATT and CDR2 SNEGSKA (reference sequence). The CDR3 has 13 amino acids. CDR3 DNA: TGCAGTGCTAGTGCAGGGTTTTACTACGAGCAGTACTTC. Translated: CSASAGFYYEQYF.

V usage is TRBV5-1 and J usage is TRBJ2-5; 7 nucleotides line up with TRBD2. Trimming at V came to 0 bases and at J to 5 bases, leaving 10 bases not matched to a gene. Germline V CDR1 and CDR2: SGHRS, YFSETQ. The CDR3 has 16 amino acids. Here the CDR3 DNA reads TGCGCCAGCAGCTTGGCCCCTGAAAGCGGGGTTGAGACCCAGTACTTC. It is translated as CASSLAPESGVETQYF.

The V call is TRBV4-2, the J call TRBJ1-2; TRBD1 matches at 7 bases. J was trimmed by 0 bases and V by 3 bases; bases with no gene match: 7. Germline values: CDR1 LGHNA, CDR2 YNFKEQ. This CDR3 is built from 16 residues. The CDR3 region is CASSHLGQWANYGYTF. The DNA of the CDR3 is TGTGCCAGCAGCCACCTGGGACAGTGGGCTAACTATGGCTACACCTTC.

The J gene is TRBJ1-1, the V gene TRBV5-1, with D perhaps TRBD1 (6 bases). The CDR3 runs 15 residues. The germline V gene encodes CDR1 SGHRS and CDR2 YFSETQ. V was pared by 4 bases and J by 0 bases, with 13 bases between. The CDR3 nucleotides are TGCGCCAGCAGCGTATTTCAGGGGATGAACACTGAAGCTTTCTTT. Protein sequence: CASSVFQGMNTEAFF.

The CDR3 sequence: CASSLDWTGDEANYGYTF. DNA of the CDR3: TGTGCCAGCAGCCTGGATTGGACAGGGGATGAAGCTAACTATGGCTACACCTTC. The gene calls are TRBV5-4 and TRBJ1-2, with TRBD1 matching 9 bases. Trimming at V came to 4 bases and at J to 0 bases, leaving 13 bases not matched to a gene. The length of the CDR3 is 18 residues. Germline CDR1 and CDR2: SGHNT and YYREEE (reference sequence).

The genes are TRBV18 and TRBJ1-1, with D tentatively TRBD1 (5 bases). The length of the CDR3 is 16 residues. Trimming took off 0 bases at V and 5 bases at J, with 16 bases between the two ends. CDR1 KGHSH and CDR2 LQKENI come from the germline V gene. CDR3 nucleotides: TGTGCCAGCTCACCACCGCGCGGGGCGCGTGTGACTGAAGCTTTCTTT. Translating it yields CASSPPRGARVTEAFF.

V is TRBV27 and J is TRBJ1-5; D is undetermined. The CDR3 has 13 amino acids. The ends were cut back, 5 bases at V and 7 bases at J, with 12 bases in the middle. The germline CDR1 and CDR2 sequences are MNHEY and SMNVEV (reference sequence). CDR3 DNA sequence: TGTGCCAGCAGTCTCGGACTGAAGCAGCCCCAGCATTTT. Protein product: CASSLGLKQPQHF.

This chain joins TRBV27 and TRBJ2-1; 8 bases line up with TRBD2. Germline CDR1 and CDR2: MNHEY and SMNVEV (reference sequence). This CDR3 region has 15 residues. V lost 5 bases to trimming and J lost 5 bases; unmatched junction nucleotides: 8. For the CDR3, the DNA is TGTGCCAGCAGTCTGACGGGACTAGGGAACAATGAGCAGTTCTTC. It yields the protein CASSLTGLGNNEQFF.

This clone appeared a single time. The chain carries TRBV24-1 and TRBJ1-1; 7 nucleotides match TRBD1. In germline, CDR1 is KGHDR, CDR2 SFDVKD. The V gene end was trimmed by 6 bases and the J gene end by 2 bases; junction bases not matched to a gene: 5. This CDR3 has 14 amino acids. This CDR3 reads CATSYRGCNTEAFF. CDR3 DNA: TGTGCCACCAGTTACAGGGGTTGTAACACTGAAGCTTTCTTT.

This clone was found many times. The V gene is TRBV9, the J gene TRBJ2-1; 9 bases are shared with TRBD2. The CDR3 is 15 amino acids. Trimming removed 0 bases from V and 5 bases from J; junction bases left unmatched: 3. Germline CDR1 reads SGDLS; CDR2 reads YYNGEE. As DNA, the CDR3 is TGTGCCAGCAGCGTAGGTCTAGCGGGAAACAATGAGCAGTTCTTC. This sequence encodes CASSVGLAGNNEQFF.

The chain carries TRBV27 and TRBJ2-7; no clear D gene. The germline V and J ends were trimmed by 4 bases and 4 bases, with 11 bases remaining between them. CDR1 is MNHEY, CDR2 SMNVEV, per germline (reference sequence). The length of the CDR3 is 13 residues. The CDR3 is CASSSRGGYEQYF. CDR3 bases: TGTGCCAGCAGTTCGCGCGGCGGATACGAGCAGTACTTC.

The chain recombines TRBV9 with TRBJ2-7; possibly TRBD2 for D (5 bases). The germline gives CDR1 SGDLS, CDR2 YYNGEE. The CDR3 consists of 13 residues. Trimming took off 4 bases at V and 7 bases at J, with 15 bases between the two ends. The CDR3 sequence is CASSIGRRGEQYF. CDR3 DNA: TGTGCCAGCAGCATTGGCAGGCGCGGGGAGCAGTACTTC. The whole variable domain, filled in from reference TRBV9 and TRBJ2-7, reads DSGVTQTPKHLITATGQRVTLRCSPRSGDLSVYWYQQSLDQGLQFLIQYYNGEERAKGNILERFSAQQFPDLHSELNLSSLELGDSALYFCASSIGRRGEQYFGPGTRLTVT.

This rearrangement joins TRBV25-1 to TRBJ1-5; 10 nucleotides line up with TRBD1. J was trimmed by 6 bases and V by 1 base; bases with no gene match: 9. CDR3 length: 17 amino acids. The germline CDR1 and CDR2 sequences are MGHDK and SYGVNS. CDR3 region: CASSELGRDRGSQPQHF. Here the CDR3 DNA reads TGTGCCAGCAGTGAATTGGGTCGGGACAGGGGTAGTCAGCCCCAGCATTTT.

CDR3 in DNA: TGTGCCAGCAGTTTATTAGAGCGGACAGGTGGGAGCTACGAGCAGTACTTC. Protein product: CASSLLERTGGSYEQYF. The V call is TRBV28, the J call TRBJ2-7; 7 bases fit TRBD1. With V trimmed by 1 base and J by 3 bases, 12 bases remained unmatched. Germline V gives CDR1 MDHEN, CDR2 SYDVKM. This CDR3 spans 17 amino acids.

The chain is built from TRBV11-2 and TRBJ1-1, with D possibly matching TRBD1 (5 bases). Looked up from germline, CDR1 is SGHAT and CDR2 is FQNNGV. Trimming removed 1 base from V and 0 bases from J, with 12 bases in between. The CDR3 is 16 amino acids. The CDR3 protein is CASSLVVWGVNTEAFF. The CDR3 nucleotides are TGTGCCAGCAGCTTAGTAGTATGGGGGGTGAACACTGAAGCTTTCTTT.

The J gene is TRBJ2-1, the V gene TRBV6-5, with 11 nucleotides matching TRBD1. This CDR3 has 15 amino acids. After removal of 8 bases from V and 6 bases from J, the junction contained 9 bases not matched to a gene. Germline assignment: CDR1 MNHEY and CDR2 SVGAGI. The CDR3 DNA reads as TGTGCCAGCGGACTGACCGGGACAGGGGGCAATGAGCAGTTCTTC. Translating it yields CASGLTGTGGNEQFF.

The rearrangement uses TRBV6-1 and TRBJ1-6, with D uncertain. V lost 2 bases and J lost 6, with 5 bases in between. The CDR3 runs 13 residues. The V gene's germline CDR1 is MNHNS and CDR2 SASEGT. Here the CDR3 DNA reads TGTGCCAGCAGTGAACAGGCTAATTCACCCCTCCACTTT. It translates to CASSEQANSPLHF.

As DNA, the CDR3 is TGTGCCAGCAGCTTGACAGGGGGCTCCGCTGGAAACACCATATATTTT. Protein product: CASSLTGGSAGNTIYF. V usage is TRBV11-2 and J usage is TRBJ1-3, with 10 bases matching TRBD1. The V and J ends lost 3 bases and 2 bases, in that order; junction bases with no gene match: 4. The CDR3 consists of 16 residues. CDR1 SGHAT and CDR2 FQNNGV come from the germline V gene. The whole variable domain, filled in from reference TRBV11-2 and TRBJ1-3, reads EAGVAQSPRYKIIEKRQSVAFWCNPISGHATLYWYQQILGQGPKLLIQFQNNGVVDDSQLPKDRFSAERLKGVDSTLKIQPAKLEDSAVYLCASSLTGGSAGNTIYFGEGSWLTVV.

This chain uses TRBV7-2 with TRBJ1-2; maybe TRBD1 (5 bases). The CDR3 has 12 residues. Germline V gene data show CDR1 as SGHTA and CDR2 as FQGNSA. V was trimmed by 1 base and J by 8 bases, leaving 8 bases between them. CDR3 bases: TGTGCCAGCAGCTTAGGGGGGGAAGGCTACACCTTC. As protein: CASSLGGEGYTF.

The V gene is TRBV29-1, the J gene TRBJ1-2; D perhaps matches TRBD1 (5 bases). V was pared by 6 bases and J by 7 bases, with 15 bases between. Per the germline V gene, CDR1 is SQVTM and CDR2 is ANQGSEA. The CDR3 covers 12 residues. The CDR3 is CSVVEGASGYTF. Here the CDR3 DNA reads TGCAGCGTGGTCGAAGGGGCCTCTGGCTACACCTTC.

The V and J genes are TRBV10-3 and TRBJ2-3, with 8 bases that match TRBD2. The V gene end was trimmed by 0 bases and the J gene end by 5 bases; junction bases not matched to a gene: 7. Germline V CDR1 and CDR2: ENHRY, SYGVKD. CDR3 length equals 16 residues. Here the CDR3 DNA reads TGTGCCATCAGTGAGTCCCGGGGGGGCGTCGTAGATACGCAGTATTTT. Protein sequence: CAISESRGGVVDTQYF.

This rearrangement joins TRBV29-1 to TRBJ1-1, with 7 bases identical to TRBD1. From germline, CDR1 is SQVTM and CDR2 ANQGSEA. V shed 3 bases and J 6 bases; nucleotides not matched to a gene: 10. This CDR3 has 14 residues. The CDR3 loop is CSVDRGRGSPEAFF. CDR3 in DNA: TGCAGCGTTGATAGGGGCAGGGGGTCCCCTGAAGCTTTCTTT.